This TCR beta chain appears in the sequencing data of a study of T-cell reconstitution after alpha-beta-depleted transplantation in children. The authors prepared the TCRbeta library with unique molecular identifiers. One entry per CDR3 protein results from TCRdb running MiXCR on the PCR reads. The sample has some 500,000 distinct CDR3 sequences, approximately 16% seen once; the top ten hold 2.5% to 4%. The sequence derives from a human donor who donated a stem cell graft to a child with acute lymphoblastic leukemia. Sample: PBMCs from the stem cell graft donor, taken from the stem cell graft.

The DNA for the CDR3 is TGTGCCAGCAGCGTCGACGGCCCCAACTATGGCTACACCTTC. Its translation: CASSVDGPNYGYTF. This chain uses TRBV9 with TRBJ1-2; D remains ambiguous. This CDR3 is 14 amino acids long. CDR1 SGDLS and CDR2 YYNGEE come from the germline V gene. V was shortened by 2 bases and J by 2 bases, with 10 bases between the two germline ends.